The entry below describes one T cell receptor beta chain. This specimen belongs to a study of blood T cell repertoires in COVID-19. Across the whole study: Samples taken during acute and convalescent COVID-19 were collected in the United States, Italy and Spain. T cells, B-cell-depleted T cells, or PBMCs provided the cDNA or gDNA that served as material.

In the study's own analysis: By means of reference gene primer amplification, nucleated cell counts were estimated. Sequencing used immunoSEQ multiplex PCR; TCRdb keeps in-frame clones, though not all of them. The V and J calls and clone size come from that table; D and trimming were worked out from the DNA. The sample contains hundreds of thousands of clones, roughly 87% of which appear only once. The sample taken for sequencing was PBMCs or T cells enriched from blood (not recorded which). The sequence derives from a woman in her 30s with acute COVID-19.

CDR3 nucleotides: TGCAGCGTAAAAGGGGGCAGCTCCTACGAGCAGTACTTC. Translation gives CSVKGGSSYEQYF. V gene TRBV29-1 combines with J gene TRBJ2-7; 7 bases are shared with TRBD1. The CDR3 is 13 residues long. The V and J ends lost 6 bases and 0 bases, in that order; junction bases with no gene match: 5. Germline V CDR1 and CDR2: SQVTM, ANQGSEA.